These 10 T cell receptor beta chains came from one sample sequenced in a study of blood T cells in healthy people across ages. Primers used in a second PCR of about 7 to 12 cycles were a sample-barcoded 5' primer and a J-beta primer mix. TCRdb reprocessed the 5' RACE reads with MiXCR, giving one entry per CDR3 protein. The sample yields 550,000 to 750,000 distinct CDR3 sequences, more than 20% seen once. The specimen was blood. The receptors were gathered from an older man in good health.

The rearrangement uses TRBV7-8 and TRBJ2-1; the D is unclear. The DNA matches TRBJ2-7 better at its end, which makes the J call doubtful. CDR1 and CDR2 from the germline V gene are SGHVS and FQNEAQ. This CDR3 spans 13 amino acids. The CDR3: CASSPQKLGEQYF. The DNA for the CDR3 is TGTGCCAGCAGCCCGCAGAAACTCGGAGAGCAGTACTTC.

The chain has TRBV29-1 and TRBJ2-1, with D unresolved. The CDR3 runs to 13 residues. Germline CDR1 and CDR2: SQVTM and ANQGSEA. Trimming took off 5 bases at V and 9 bases at J, with 17 bases between the two ends. The DNA for the CDR3 is TGCAGCGTTCAGGTGAGAACTATCGGTGAGCAGTTCTTC. As protein: CSVQVRTIGEQFF.

Worth noting for this clonotype: The junction shows a germline mismatch at one end, possibly a read error. The CDR3 here is CASSQSPEAQYF. DNA for the CDR3: TGTGCCAGCAGCCAAAGTCCAGAGGCCCAGTACTTC. The rearrangement uses TRBV3-1 and TRBJ2-5; D is undetermined. Germline loops: CDR1 LGHDT, CDR2 YNNKEL (reference sequence). The length of the CDR3 is 12 residues.

J is TRBJ2-1 and V is TRBV20-1; 8 nucleotides agree with TRBD2. CDR1 is DFQATT and CDR2 is SNEGSKA in the germline V gene (reference sequence). The CDR3 has 14 residues. CDR3 amino acids: CRAVLWSGSNEQFF. The CDR3 nucleotides are TGCAGAGCTGTTCTGTGGAGCGGGAGCAATGAGCAGTTCTTC.

In DNA form, the CDR3 reads TGCAGTGCTAGAGATCAGCTAGCCGGGGAGACCCAGTACTTC. This codes for CSARDQLAGETQYF. The chain joins TRBV20-1 to TRBJ2-5; weak D call: TRBD2 (5 bases). There are 14 residues in the CDR3. Trimming took 0 bases from V and 5 from J, leaving 13 bases between them. Germline lookup yields CDR1 DFQATT and CDR2 SNEGSKA (reference sequence).

This clonotype turned up a few times. The chain combines TRBV11-2 with TRBJ2-1; D unclear. The CDR3 covers 14 residues. CDR1 is SGHAT and CDR2 is FQNNGV in the germline V gene. The V end lost 1 base, the J end lost 4 bases, and 8 bases lay between the germline ends. CDR3 bases: TGTGCCAGCAGCTTAGGAAACTCATACAATGAGCAGTTCTTC. It yields the protein CASSLGNSYNEQFF.

This clonotype has only a few counts. This chain joins TRBV19 and TRBJ2-1; D gene uncertain. The CDR3 totals 16 residues. V was trimmed by 5 bases and J by 2 bases, leaving 16 bases between them. Germline-derived CDR1 and CDR2 are LNHDA and SQIVND (reference sequence). CDR3 coding DNA: TGTGCCAGTAGTCCCAGCCGGAAACCTACCTACAATGAGCAGTTCTTC. Amino acids: CASSPSRKPTYNEQFF.

This clonotype was observed a handful of times. The V gene is TRBV11-2, the J gene TRBJ2-2; 11 bases map to TRBD2. The CDR3 contains 15 residues. Unmatched junction bases numbered 3, after V lost 4 bases and J lost 5 bases. Per germline, CDR1 SGHAT and CDR2 FQNNGV. The CDR3 spells CASSSGTSGTGELFF. CDR3 nucleotide sequence: TGTGCCAGCAGCTCTGGGACTAGCGGTACCGGGGAGCTGTTTTTT.

The chain uses TRBV19 and TRBJ2-5; D might be TRBD2 (5 bases). V was pared by 10 bases and J by 3 bases, with 15 bases between. Germline V gene lookup returns CDR1 LNHDA and CDR2 SQIVND (reference sequence). The CDR3 has 13 residues. The CDR3 is CATAEAVKETQYF. In DNA form, the CDR3 reads TGTGCCACCGCGGAGGCTGTTAAAGAGACCCAGTACTTC. Variable domain in full (rest from reference TRBV19 and TRBJ2-5): DGGITQSPKYLFRKEGQNVTLSCEQNLNHDAMYWYRQDPGQGLRLIYYSQIVNDFQKGDIAEGYSVSREKKESFPLTVTSAQKNPTAFYLCATAEAVKETQYFGPGTRLLVL.

The chain uses TRBV25-1 and TRBJ2-7; D unresolved. V lost 4 bases to trimming and J lost 4 bases, with 11 bases between them. The CDR3 is made up of 13 amino acids. Germline V CDR1 and CDR2: MGHDK, SYGVNS. The CDR3: CASSVGSAYEQYF. CDR3 sequence (DNA): TGTGCCAGCAGTGTCGGTTCAGCGTACGAGCAGTACTTC.